The 13 T cell receptor beta chains below come from one sample, sequenced in a study of neoadjuvant anti-PD-1 for oral cavity cancer. Using immunoSEQ multiplex PCR, the repertoire was profiled, and TCRdb retains in-frame clones only, with some absent. This table holds some 70,000 clones, approximately 84% found once. Time point indicated: after neoadjuvant nivolumab, at surgical resection. The sequences come from PBMCs, collected after nivolumab (anti-PD-1) treatment. The source is a person aged 35-80 years with oral cavity squamous cell carcinoma.

The rearrangement links TRBV2 to TRBJ1-5; D is perhaps TRBD1 (5 bases). The CDR3 consists of 15 residues. V was trimmed by 8 bases and J by 0 bases, leaving 14 bases between them. Germline CDR1 SNHLY, CDR2 FYNNEI. The CDR3 sequence is CASHRDGYSNQPQHF. Here the CDR3 DNA reads TGTGCCAGCCATCGGGACGGATATAGCAATCAGCCCCAGCATTTT.

The rearrangement joins TRBV27 to TRBJ2-5; D gene uncertain. This CDR3 region has 14 residues. V was shortened by 5 bases and J by 5 bases, with 15 bases between the two germline ends. The germline V gene has CDR1 MNHEY and CDR2 SMNVEV (reference sequence). The CDR3 DNA follows: TGTGCCAGCAGTGCGGACGGTCCTAGGGAGACCCAGTACTTC. It codes for CASSADGPRETQYF.

This clone was picked up a small number of times. The rearrangement links TRBV5-4 to TRBJ2-2; 9 bases agree with TRBD2. This CDR3 has 16 amino acids. Unmatched junction bases numbered 8, after V lost 4 bases and J lost 4 bases. Per the germline V gene, CDR1 is SGHNT and CDR2 is YYREEE (reference sequence). The CDR3 coding sequence is TGTGCCAGCAGCCCTGGATTGCGGGAGGGCACCGGGGAGCTGTTTTTT. It translates to CASSPGLREGTGELFF. The full variable domain, rest sourced from reference TRBV5-4 and TRBJ2-2, is ETGVTQSPTHLIKTRGQQVTLRCSSQSGHNTVSWYQQALGQGPQFIFQYYREEENGRGNFPPRFSGLQFPNYSSELNVNALELDDSALYLCASSPGLREGTGELFFGEGSRLTVL.

This clone was picked up one time. This chain uses TRBV6-1 with TRBJ2-1, with D uncertain. Trimming removed 1 base from V and 15 bases from J, with 10 bases in between. Germline assignment: CDR1 MNHNS and CDR2 SASEGT. The CDR3 is made up of 11 amino acids. CDR3 coding DNA: TGTGCCAGCAGTGAAGGGATTAATACGTTCTTC. It translates to CASSEGINTFF.

This clone was picked up a small number of times. The J gene is TRBJ2-4, the V gene TRBV30; possibly TRBD1 for D (6 bases). Germline assignment: CDR1 GTSNPN and CDR2 SVGIG (reference sequence). The CDR3 runs 12 residues. Between the trimmed V and J ends, which lost 0 bases and 8 bases, there was a span of 8 bases. The CDR3 region has the DNA TGTGCCTGGAGTGTTCACAGGGACATTCAGTACTTC. Translated: CAWSVHRDIQYF.

Here the CDR3 DNA reads TGTGCCAGCGAAAAGGGGCTAGCGGGAGGGAGCACAGATACGCAGTATTTT. It encodes CASEKGLAGGSTDTQYF. The chain is built from TRBV7-9 and TRBJ2-3; 12 nucleotides align to TRBD2. The germline gives CDR1 SEHNR, CDR2 FQNEAQ (reference sequence). This CDR3 region has 17 residues. After removal of 8 bases from V and 0 bases from J, the junction contained 9 bases not matched to a gene.

Notes on this clone: Other DNA sequences in this specimen translate into the identical CDR3. The V and J genes are TRBV9 and TRBJ2-3; 9 nucleotides align to TRBD2. V lost 2 bases to trimming and J lost 0 bases; unmatched junction nucleotides: 1. The CDR3 sequence is 15 residues long. Germline assignment: CDR1 SGDLS and CDR2 YYNGEE. The CDR3 region is CASSVLAGSTDTQYF. The CDR3 DNA sequence: TGTGCCAGCAGCGTCCTAGCGGGGAGCACAGATACGCAGTATTTT.

The V gene is TRBV5-1, the J gene TRBJ2-1, with 8 bases aligning to TRBD2. With 5 bases clipped from V and 0 bases from J, the junction kept 10 bases outside the gene matches. CDR1 and CDR2 from the germline V gene are SGHRS and YFSETQ. The CDR3 contains 17 residues. CDR3 DNA: TGCGCCAGCAGGGCGGTGGTAGCGGGATACTCCTACAATGAGCAGTTCTTC. It yields the protein CASRAVVAGYSYNEQFF.

The CDR3 sequence: CASSYLAGVQETQYF. The CDR3 nucleotides are TGTGCCAGCAGTTACCTGGCCGGGGTACAAGAGACCCAGTACTTC. The rearrangement joins TRBV6-6 to TRBJ2-5; a possible D gene is TRBD2 (5 bases). Germline CDR1 reads MNHNY; CDR2 reads SVGAGI (reference sequence). V lost 2 bases to trimming and J lost 2 bases, with 12 bases between them. The CDR3 sequence is 15 residues long.

J is TRBJ1-2 and V is TRBV28; 11 bases agree with TRBD1. CDR3 size: 15 residues. Unmatched junction bases numbered 6, after V lost 5 bases and J lost 4 bases. CDR1 and CDR2 (germline): MDHEN, SYDVKM. The CDR3 is CASSIPGQGVYGYTF. CDR3 coding DNA: TGTGCCAGCAGTATTCCGGGACAGGGGGTCTATGGCTACACCTTC.

This sequence joins TRBV30 and TRBJ2-1, with D hard to call. The germline gives CDR1 GTSNPN, CDR2 SVGIG (reference sequence). Trimming removed 1 base at V and 6 bases at J, with 4 bases between. CDR3 size: 11 residues. As DNA, the CDR3 is TGTGCCTGGAGTGGCTTCAATGAGCAGTTCTTC. This sequence encodes CAWSGFNEQFF.

CDR3 amino acids: CASTSAGGSPEAFF. Here the CDR3 DNA reads TGTGCCAGCACCTCCGCAGGGGGGAGCCCTGAAGCTTTCTTT. The chain combines TRBV28 with TRBJ1-1; 7 nucleotides align to TRBD1. CDR1 and CDR2 from the germline V gene are MDHEN and SYDVKM. CDR3 size: 14 residues. Trimming removed 7 bases from V and 6 bases from J; junction bases left unmatched: 11.

V usage is TRBV5-6 and J usage is TRBJ2-5; 14 positions agree with TRBD2. The V segment lost 5 bases and the J segment 5 bases; nucleotides outside the gene matches: 5. Per germline, CDR1 SGHDT and CDR2 YYEEEE. This CDR3 contains 15 residues. The CDR3 sequence: CASSLRLAGGETQYF. The CDR3 DNA follows: TGTGCCAGCAGTCTTAGACTAGCGGGAGGGGAGACCCAGTACTTC.